This paragraph reports one T cell receptor beta chain. What it binds is not known. This entry belongs to a study of cytomegalovirus exposure and HLA in healthy donors. The V gene's germline CDR1 is MNHNY and CDR2 SVGAGI (reference sequence). The CDR3 runs to 16 residues. The V gene end was trimmed by 2 bases and the J gene end by 6 bases; junction bases not matched to a gene: 8. Study-wide points: Roughly uniform sequencing depth across donors was assumed, possibly incorrectly.

Amplification used 60 Vbeta primers and 13 Jbeta primers. Using immunoSEQ multiplex PCR, the repertoire was profiled, and TCRdb retains in-frame clones only, with some absent. The data show about 120,000 clones, around 67% seen once. The specimen sequenced was PBMCs. This receptor was taken from a woman aged 40-49 years in good health and CMV-seronegative. The chain combines TRBV6-6 with TRBJ2-3; 10 bases are a match to TRBD1. CDR3 coding DNA: TGTGCCAGCAGTTACCGGGACAGGGGTTCATGGGATACGCAGTATTTT. This encodes CASSYRDRGSWDTQYF.